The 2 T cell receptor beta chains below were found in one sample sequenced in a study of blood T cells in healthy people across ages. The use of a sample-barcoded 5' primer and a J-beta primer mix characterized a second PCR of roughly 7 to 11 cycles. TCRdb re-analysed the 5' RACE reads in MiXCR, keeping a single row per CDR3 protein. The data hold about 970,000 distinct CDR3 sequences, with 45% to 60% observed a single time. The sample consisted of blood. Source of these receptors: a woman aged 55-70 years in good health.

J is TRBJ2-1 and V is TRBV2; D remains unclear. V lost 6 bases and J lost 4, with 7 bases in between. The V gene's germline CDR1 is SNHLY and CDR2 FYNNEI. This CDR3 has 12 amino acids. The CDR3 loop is CASRTQYNEQFF. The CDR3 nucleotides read TGTGCCAGCAGAACACAATACAATGAGCAGTTCTTC.

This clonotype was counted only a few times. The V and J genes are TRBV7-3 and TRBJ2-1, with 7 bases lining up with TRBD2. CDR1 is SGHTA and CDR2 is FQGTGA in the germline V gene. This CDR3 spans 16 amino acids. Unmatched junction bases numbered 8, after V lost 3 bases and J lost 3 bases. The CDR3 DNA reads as TGTGCCAGCAGCTTGGCCGCGGGGGAAGTCTACAATGAGCAGTTCTTC. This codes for CASSLAAGEVYNEQFF.